This TCR beta chain was observed in a study of CD8+ T cells in alopecia areata. Across the whole study: Treated patients were given 5 to 10 mg oral tofacitinib twice daily. Points from the study as a whole: Normal skin's resident alphabeta T cells are sequenced alongside lesional scalp T cells. Clonality in lesional scalp, especially alopecia totalis/universalis, exceeded that of normal scalp.

Peripheral blood, together with lesional scalp punch biopsies, was collected from alopecia areata patients. In the case of this clone: Its antigen remains unidentified.

CDR1 MNHEY and CDR2 SMNVEV come from the germline V gene (reference sequence). J was trimmed by 5 bases and V by 7 bases; bases with no gene match: 7. The CDR3 is 13 amino acids. RNA was isolated and reverse transcribed to cDNA, the sequencing template. TCRdb's copy holds only in-frame clones and misses some; the assay was immunoSEQ multiplex PCR. Here the sample spans some 99,000 clones, about 40% being singletons. The material sequenced was CD4+ T cells sorted from blood. The chain couples TRBV27 to TRBJ1-2; TRBD1 matches at 7 bases. The receptor was derived from a human donor with alopecia areata. This CDR3 reads CASTNRGGYGYTF. DNA of the CDR3: TGTGCCAGCACAAACAGGGGAGGGTATGGCTACACCTTC.